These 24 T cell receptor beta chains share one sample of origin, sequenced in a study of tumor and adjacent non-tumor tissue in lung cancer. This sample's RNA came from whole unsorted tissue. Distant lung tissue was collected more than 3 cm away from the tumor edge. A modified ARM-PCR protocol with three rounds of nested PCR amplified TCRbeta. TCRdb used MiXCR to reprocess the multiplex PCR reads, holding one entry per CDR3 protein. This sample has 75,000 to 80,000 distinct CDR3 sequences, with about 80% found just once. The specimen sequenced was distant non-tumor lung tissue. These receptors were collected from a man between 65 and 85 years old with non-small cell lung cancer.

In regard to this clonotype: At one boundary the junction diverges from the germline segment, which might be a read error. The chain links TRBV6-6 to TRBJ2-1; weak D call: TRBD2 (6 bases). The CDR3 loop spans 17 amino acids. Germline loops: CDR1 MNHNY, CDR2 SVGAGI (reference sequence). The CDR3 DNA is TGTGCCAGCACTTACAATAGCGGAAGGCGTACCAACAATGGGCAGTTCTTC. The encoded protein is CASTYNSGRRTNNGQFF.

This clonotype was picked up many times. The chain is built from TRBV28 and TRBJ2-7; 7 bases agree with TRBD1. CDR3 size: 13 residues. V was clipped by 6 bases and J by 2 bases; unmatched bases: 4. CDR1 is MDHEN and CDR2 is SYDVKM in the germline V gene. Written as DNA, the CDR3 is TGTGCCAGCAGCGACAGGGAAACCTACGAGCAGTACTTC. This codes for CASSDRETYEQYF.

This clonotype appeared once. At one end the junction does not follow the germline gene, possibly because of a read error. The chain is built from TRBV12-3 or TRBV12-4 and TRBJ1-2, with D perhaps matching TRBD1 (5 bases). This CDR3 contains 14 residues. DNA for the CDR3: TGTGCCAGCAGGGCCGAGACAGACAACTATGGCTACACTTTC. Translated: CASRAETDNYGYTF.

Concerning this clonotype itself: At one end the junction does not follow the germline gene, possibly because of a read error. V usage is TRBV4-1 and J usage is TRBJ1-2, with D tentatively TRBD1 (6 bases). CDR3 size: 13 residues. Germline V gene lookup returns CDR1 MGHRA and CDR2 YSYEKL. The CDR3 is CANSEAGVHGYTF. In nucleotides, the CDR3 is TGCGCCAACAGCGAAGCAGGGGTACATGGCTACACCTTC.

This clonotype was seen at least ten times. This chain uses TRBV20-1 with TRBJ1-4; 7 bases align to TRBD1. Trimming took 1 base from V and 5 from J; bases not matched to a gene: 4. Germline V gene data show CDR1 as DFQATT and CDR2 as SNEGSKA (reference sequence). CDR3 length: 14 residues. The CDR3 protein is CSARVSGGNEKLFF. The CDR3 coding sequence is TGCAGTGCTAGAGTCTCAGGGGGAAATGAAAAACTGTTTTTT.

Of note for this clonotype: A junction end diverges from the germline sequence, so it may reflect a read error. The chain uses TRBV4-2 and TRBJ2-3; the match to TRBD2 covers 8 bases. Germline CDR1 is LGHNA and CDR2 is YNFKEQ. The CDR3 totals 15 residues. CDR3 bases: TGTGCCAGCGGCCATGAACGGGAGGGCCGTGATACGCAGTATTTT. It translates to CASGHEREGRDTQYF.

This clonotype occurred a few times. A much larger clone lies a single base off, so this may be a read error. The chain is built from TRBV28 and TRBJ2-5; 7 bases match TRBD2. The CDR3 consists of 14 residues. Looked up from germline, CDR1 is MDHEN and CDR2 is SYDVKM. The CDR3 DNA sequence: TGTGCCGGCAGTAATCAAGGGAGGGGTGAGACCCAGTACTTC. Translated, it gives CAGSNQGRGETQYF.

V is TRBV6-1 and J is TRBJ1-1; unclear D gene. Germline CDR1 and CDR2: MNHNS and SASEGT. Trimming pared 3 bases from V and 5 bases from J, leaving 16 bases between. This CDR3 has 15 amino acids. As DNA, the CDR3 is TGTGCCAGCAGTGAGAGGAGCAGGATTAAGACTGAAGCTTTCTTT. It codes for CASSERSRIKTEAFF.

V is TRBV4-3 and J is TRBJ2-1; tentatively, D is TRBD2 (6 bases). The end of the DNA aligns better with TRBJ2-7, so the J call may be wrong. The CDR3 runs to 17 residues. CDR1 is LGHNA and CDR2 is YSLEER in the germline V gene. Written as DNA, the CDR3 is TGCGCCAGCAGCCAAGAATTGACGGGGAGGAGGGTCCATGAGCAGTACTTC. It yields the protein CASSQELTGRRVHEQYF.

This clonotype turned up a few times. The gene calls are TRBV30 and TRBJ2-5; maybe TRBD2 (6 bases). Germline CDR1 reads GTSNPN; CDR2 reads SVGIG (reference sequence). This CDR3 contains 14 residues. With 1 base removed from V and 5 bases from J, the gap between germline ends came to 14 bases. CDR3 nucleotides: TGTGCCTGGAGTGGACTAGGACTTGGGGAGACCCAGTACTTC. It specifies CAWSGLGLGETQYF. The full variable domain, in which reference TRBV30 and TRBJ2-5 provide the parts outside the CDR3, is SQTIHQWPATLVQPVGSPLSLECTVEGTSNPNLYWYRQAAGRGLQLLFYSVGIGQISSEVPQNLSASRPQDRQFILSSKKLLLSDSGFYLCAWSGLGLGETQYFGPGTRLLVL.

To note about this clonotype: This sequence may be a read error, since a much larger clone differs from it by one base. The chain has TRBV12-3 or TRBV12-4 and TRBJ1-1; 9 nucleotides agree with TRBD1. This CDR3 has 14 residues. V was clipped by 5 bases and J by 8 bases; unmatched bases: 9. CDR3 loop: CASSPLGQGLEAFF. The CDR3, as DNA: TGTGCCAGCAGTCCATTGGGACAGGGTTTAGAAGCTTTCTTT.

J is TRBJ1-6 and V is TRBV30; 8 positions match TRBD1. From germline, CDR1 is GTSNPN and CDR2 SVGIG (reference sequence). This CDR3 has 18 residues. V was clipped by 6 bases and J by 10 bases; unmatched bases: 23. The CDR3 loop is CACPNQGAPVLRGSPLHF. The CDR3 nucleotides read TGTGCCTGCCCGAACCAGGGGGCTCCGGTGTTGAGAGGGTCACCCCTCCACTTT.

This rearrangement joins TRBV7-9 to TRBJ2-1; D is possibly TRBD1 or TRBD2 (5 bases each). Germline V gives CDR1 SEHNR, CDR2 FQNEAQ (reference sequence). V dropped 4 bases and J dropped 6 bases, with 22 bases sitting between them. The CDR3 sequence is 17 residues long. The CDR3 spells CASSSRTRLTGSNEQFF. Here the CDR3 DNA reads TGTGCCAGCAGCTCAAGGACAAGACTAACGGGGAGCAATGAGCAGTTCTTC.

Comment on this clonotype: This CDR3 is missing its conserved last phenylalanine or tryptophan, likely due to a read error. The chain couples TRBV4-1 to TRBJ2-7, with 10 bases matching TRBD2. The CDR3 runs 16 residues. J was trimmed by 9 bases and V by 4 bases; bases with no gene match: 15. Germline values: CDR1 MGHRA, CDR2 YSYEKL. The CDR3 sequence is CASSRTLAGEGDGQYY. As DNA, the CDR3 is TGCGCCAGCAGCCGGACTCTAGCGGGAGAGGGGGACGGGCAGTACTAC.

The CDR3 loop reads CASSLYRPEQYF. CDR3 bases: TGTGCCAGCAGCTTATATAGGCCCGAGCAGTACTTC. This chain links TRBV11-2 with TRBJ2-7; D is ambiguous. The CDR3 loop spans 12 amino acids. The germline V gene encodes CDR1 SGHAT and CDR2 FQNNGV. V was cut by 2 bases and J by 6 bases, with 8 bases left in between. Using reference TRBV11-2 and TRBJ2-7 for the parts outside the CDR3, the full variable domain is EAGVAQSPRYKIIEKRQSVAFWCNPISGHATLYWYQQILGQGPKLLIQFQNNGVVDDSQLPKDRFSAERLKGVDSTLKIQPAKLEDSAVYLCASSLYRPEQYFGPGTRLTVT.

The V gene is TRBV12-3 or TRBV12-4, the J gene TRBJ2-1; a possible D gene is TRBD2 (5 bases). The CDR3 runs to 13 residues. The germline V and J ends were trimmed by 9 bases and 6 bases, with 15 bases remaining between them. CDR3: CARTPRVGNEQFF. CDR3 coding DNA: TGTGCCAGAACCCCGCGGGTAGGCAATGAGCAGTTCTTC.

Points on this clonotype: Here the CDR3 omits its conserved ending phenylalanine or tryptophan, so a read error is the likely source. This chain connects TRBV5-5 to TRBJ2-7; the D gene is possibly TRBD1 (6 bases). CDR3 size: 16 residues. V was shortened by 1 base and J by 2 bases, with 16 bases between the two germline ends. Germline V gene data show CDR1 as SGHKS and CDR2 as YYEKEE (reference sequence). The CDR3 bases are TGTGCCAGCAGCTTGACCGTGACCGGGGACACCTACGAGCAGTACTCC. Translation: CASSLTVTGDTYEQYS.

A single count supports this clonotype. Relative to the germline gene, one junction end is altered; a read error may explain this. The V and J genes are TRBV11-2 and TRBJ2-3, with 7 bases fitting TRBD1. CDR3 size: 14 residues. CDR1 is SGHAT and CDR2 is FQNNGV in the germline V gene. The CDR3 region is CASSSQGFSDRQYF. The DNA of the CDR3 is TGTGCCAGTAGCTCACAGGGGTTCTCAGATAGGCAATATTTT.

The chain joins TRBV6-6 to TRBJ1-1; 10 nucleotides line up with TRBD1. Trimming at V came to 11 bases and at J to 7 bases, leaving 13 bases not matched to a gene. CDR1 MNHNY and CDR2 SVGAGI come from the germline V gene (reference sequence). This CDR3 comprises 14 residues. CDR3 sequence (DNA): TGTGCCTCCTTCAGGGGACAGGGGTCTATTGAAGCTTTCTTT. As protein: CASFRGQGSIEAFF.

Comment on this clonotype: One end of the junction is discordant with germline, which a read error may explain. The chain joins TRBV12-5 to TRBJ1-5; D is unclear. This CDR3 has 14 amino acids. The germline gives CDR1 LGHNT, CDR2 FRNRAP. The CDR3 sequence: CASGLTAGSQSQYF. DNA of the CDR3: TGTGCTAGTGGCCTTACCGCTGGCAGTCAGTCCCAATATTTT.

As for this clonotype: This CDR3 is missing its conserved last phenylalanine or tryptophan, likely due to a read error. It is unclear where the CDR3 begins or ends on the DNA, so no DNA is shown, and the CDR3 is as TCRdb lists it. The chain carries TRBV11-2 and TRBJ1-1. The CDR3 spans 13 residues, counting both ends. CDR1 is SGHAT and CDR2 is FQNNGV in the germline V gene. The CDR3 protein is CANNLGISDKPFV.

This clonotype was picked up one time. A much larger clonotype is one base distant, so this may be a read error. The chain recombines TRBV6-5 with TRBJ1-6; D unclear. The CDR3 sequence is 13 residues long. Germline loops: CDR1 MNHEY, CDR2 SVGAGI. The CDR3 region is CASSSKEGSPLRF. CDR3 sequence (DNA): TGTGCCAGCAGTTCCAAGGAAGGTTCACCCCTCCGCTTT.

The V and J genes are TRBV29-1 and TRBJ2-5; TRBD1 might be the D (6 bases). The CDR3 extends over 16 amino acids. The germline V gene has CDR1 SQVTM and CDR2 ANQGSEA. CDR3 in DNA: TGCAACGCCAAGGTCTACCTCCAGACAGGTCAAGAGACCCAGTACTTC. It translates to CNAKVYLQTGQETQYF.

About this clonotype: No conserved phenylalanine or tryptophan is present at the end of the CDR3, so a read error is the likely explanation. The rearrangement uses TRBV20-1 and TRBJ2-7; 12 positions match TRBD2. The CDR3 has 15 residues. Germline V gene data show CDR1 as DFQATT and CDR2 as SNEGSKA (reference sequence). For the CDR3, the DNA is TGCAGCGTTAGAGAAGGACTAGCGGGGACCTACGATCAGTACTTG. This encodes CSVREGLAGTYDQYL.